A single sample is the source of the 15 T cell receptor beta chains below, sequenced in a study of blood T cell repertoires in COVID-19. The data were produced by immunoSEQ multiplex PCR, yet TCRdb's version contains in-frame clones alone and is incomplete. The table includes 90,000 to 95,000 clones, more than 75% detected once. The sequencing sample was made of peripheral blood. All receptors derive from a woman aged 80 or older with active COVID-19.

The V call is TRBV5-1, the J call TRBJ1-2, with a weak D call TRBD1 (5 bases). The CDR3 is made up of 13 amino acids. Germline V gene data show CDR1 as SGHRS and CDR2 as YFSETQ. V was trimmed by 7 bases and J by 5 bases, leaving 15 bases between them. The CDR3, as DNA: TGCGCCAGCGGAGAGGGCGGGGGTTATGGCTACACCTTC. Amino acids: CASGEGGGYGYTF.

The CDR3: CAISDLAGGIAKNIQYF. CDR3 in DNA: TGTGCCATCAGTGACCTAGCGGGAGGGATAGCCAAAAACATTCAGTACTTC. V is TRBV10-3 and J is TRBJ2-4; 12 bases align to TRBD2. CDR1 is ENHRY, CDR2 SYGVKD, per germline. V trimming: 3 bases; J trimming: 0 bases; junction bases outside the gene matches: 3. The CDR3 extends over 17 amino acids.

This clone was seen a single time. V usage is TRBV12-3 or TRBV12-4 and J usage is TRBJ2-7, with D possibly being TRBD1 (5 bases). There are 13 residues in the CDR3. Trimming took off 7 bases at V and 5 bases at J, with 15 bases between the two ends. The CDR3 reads CASKGRVVNEQYF. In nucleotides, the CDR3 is TGTGCCAGCAAGGGCAGGGTGGTAAACGAGCAGTACTTC.

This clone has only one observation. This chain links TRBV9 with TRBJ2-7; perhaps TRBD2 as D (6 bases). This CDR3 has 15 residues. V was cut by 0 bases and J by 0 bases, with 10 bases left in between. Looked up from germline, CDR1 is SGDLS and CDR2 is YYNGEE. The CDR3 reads CASSVAGGFSYEQYF. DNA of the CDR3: TGTGCCAGCAGCGTAGCAGGAGGGTTCTCCTACGAGCAGTACTTC.

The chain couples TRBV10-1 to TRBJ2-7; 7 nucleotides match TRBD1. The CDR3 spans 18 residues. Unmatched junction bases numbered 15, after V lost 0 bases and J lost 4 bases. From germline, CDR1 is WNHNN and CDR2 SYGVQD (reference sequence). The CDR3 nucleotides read TGCGCCAGCAGTGAGTCTCAGGACGGATCGGGACAGCCTTACGAGCAGTACTTC. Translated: CASSESQDGSGQPYEQYF.

CDR3 sequence reads: CASSQRTGGGNIQYF. Written as DNA, the CDR3 is TGTGCCAGCTCCCAAAGGACAGGGGGCGGGAACATTCAGTACTTC. This rearrangement joins TRBV18 to TRBJ2-4, with 11 positions matching TRBD1. The trim removed 6 bases at V and 7 bases at J, leaving 8 bases unmatched. This CDR3 is built from 15 residues. Germline V gene data show CDR1 as KGHSH and CDR2 as LQKENI.

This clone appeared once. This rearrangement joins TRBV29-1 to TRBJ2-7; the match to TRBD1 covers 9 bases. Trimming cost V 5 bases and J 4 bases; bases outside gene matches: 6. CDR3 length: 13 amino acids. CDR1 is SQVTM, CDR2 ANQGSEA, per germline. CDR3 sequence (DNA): TGCAGCGTTCTGCGGACAGGGGATTACGAGCAGTACTTC. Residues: CSVLRTGDYEQYF.

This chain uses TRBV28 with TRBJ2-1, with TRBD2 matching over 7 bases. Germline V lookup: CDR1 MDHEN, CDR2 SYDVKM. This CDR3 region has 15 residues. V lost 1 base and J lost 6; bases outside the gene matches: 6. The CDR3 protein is CASSLSREGLNEQFF. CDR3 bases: TGTGCCAGCAGTTTATCGAGGGAGGGCCTCAATGAGCAGTTCTTC.

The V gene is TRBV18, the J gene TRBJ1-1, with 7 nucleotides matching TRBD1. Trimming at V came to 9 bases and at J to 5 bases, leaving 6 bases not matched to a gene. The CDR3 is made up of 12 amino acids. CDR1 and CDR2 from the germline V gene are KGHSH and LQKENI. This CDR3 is CASSDRVTEAFF. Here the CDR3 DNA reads TGTGCCAGTTCTGACAGGGTGACTGAAGCTTTCTTT.

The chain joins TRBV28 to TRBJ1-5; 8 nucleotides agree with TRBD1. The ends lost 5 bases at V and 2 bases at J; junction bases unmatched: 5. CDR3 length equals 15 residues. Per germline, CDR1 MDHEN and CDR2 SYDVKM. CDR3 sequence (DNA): TGTGCCAGCAGTCCCACGGGACAGGGCAATCAGCCCCAGCATTTT. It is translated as CASSPTGQGNQPQHF.

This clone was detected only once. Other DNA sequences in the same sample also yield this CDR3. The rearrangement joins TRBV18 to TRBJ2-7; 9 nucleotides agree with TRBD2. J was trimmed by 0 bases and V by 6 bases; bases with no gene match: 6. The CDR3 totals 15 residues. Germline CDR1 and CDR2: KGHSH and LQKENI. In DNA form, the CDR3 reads TGTGCCAGCTCTCCGACTAGCGGATACTCCTACGAGCAGTACTTC. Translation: CASSPTSGYSYEQYF.

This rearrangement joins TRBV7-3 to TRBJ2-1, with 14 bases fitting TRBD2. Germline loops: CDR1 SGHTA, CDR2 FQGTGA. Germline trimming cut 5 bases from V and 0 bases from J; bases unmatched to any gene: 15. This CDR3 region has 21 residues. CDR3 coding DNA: TGTGCCAGCAGCCCCACACTCGGACTAGCGGGAGGTAGGGGCTCCTACAATGAGCAGTTCTTC. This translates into CASSPTLGLAGGRGSYNEQFF.

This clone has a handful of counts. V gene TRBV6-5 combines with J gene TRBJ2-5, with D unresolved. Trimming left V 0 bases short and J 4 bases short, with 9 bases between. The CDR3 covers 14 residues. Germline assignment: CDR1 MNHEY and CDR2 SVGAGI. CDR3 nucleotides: TGTGCCAGCAGTTACTCCCGACGGGTAGAGACCCAGTACTTC. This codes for CASSYSRRVETQYF.

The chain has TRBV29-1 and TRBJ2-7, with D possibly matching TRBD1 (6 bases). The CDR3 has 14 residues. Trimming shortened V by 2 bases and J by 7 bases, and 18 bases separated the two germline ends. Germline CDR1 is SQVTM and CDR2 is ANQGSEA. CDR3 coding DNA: TGCAGCGTTGAACCCCTTGGGGTACAGGGTGAGCAGTACTTC. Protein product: CSVEPLGVQGEQYF.

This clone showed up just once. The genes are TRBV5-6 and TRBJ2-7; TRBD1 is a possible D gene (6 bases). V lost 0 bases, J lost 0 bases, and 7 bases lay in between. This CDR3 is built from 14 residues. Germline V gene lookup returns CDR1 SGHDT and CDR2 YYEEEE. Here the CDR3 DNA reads TGTGCCAGCAGCTTGGTAGGGGGCTCCTACGAGCAGTACTTC. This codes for CASSLVGGSYEQYF.